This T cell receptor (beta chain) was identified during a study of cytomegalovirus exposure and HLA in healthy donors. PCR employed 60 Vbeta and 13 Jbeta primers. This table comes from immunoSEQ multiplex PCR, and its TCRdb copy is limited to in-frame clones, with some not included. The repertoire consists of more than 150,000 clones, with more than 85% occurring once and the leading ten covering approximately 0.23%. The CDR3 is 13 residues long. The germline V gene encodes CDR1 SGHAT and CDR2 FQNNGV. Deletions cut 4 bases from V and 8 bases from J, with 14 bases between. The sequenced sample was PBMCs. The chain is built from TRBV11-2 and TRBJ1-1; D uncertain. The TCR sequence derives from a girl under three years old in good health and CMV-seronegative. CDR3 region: CASSSSGWREAFF. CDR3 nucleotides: TGTGCCAGCAGCTCATCCGGGTGGCGGGAAGCTTTCTTT.